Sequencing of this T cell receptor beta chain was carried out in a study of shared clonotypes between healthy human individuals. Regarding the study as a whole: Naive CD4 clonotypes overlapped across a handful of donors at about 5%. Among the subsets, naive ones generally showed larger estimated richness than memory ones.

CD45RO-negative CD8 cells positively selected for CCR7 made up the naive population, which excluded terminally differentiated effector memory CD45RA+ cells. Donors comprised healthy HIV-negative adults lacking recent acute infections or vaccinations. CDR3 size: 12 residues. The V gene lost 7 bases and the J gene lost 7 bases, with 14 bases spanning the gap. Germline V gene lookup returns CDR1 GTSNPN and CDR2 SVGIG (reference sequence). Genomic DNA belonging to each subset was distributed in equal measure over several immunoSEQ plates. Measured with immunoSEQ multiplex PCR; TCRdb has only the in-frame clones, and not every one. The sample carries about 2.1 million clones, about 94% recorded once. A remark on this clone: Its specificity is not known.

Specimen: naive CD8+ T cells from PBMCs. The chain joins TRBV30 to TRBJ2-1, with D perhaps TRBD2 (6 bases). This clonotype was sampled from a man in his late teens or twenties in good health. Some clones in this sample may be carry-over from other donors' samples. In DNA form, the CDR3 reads TGTGCCTCTGTAGCGGTAACAAATGAGCAGTTCTTC. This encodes CASVAVTNEQFF.